This TCR beta chain stems from a study of blood T cell repertoires in COVID-19. Study as a whole: PBMCs, B-cell-depleted T cells, or T cells provided the cDNA or gDNA that made up the material.

The V gene's germline CDR1 is LGHNA and CDR2 YNFKEQ. The V gene end was trimmed by 3 bases and the J gene end by 2 bases; junction bases not matched to a gene: 5. CDR3 length: 16 amino acids. Authors' analysis steps: Estimates of nucleated cell counts were drawn from the amplification of reference gene primers. Repertoires were generated with immunoSEQ multiplex PCR, while TCRdb's copy carries only in-frame clones and drops some. From that table come the V and J calls and clone size; the DNA was used to work out D and trimming. Of around 65,000 clones in the sample, roughly 80% are singletons; the top ten hold 15% to 20%.

The sample comprised peripheral blood. This sequence joins TRBV4-2 and TRBJ2-5, with 11 bases aligning to TRBD2. This TCR was sampled from a man aged 80 or over with active COVID-19. This CDR3 reads CASSQGTSGQQETQYF. The CDR3 DNA sequence: TGTGCCAGCAGCCAGGGGACTAGCGGACAGCAAGAGACCCAGTACTTC.